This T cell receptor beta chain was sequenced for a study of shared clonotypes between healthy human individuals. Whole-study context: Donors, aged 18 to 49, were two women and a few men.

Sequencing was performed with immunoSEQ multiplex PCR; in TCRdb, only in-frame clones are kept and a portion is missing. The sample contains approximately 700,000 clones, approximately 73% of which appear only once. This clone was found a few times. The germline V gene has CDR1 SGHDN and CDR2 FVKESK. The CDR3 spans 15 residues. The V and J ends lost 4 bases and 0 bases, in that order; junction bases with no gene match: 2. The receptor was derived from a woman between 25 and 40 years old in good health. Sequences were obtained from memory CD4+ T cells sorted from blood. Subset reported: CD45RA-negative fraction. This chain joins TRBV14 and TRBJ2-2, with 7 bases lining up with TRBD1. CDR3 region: CASSLGTANTGELFF. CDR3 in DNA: TGTGCCAGCAGCCTCGGGACAGCGAACACCGGGGAGCTGTTTTTT.